These 26 T cell receptor beta chains were all obtained from the same sample, sequenced in a study of blood T cells in healthy people across ages. Combining a sample-barcoded 5' primer with a J-beta primer mix, a second PCR ran for roughly 7 to 11 cycles. TCRdb passed the 5' RACE reads through MiXCR, listing each CDR3 protein once. The sample yields some 790,000 distinct CDR3 sequences, 25% to 30% seen once. Sequencing was performed on blood. These receptors were collected from a woman of 80 years or more in good health.

This clonotype was observed a handful of times. This chain joins TRBV2 and TRBJ2-1, with unresolved D. Germline CDR1 and CDR2: SNHLY and FYNNEI. The V and J ends lost 3 bases and 9 bases respectively, with 12 bases between them. This CDR3 has 13 amino acids. The CDR3 bases are TGTGCCAGCAGTGAGGCCGAGATAGGTGAGCAGTTCTTC. Protein product: CASSEAEIGEQFF. The full variable domain, rest sourced from reference TRBV2 and TRBJ2-1, is EPEVTQTPSHQVTQMGQEVILRCVPISNHLYFYWYRQILGQKVEFLVSFYNNEISEKSEIFDDQFSVERPDGSNFTLKIRSTKLEDSAMYFCASSEAEIGEQFFGPGTRLTVL.

This clonotype showed up just a few times. The rearrangement uses TRBV28 and TRBJ1-5; 9 bases map to TRBD1. The V and J ends lost 6 bases and 1 base, in that order; junction bases with no gene match: 4. CDR3 size: 15 residues. Germline CDR1 is MDHEN and CDR2 is SYDVKM. CDR3: CASRSGQGSNQPQHF. DNA of the CDR3: TGTGCCAGCAGGTCGGGACAGGGAAGCAATCAGCCCCAGCATTTT.

About this clonotype: A much larger clone differs from this one at a single base, so this may be a read error. V usage is TRBV21-1 and J usage is TRBJ2-7; TRBD1 is taken as the D call from the table, unchecked against the DNA. TRBV21-1 is reported as a pseudogene. CDR3 length equals 15 residues. The CDR3 region is CASSKARDRANGQYF. The CDR3 region has the DNA TGTGCCAGCAGCAAAGCGCGGGACAGAGCCAACGGGCAGTACTTC.

This chain joins TRBV3-1 and TRBJ1-6, with 8 bases aligning to TRBD1. V dropped 0 bases and J dropped 13; count of bases not matched to a gene: 8. This CDR3 has 15 residues. Germline CDR1 is LGHDT and CDR2 is YNNKEL (reference sequence). In DNA form, the CDR3 reads TGTGCCAGCAGCCAAGAAAGCCAGGGGGCAACTCCCCTCCACTTT. Its protein is CASSQESQGATPLHF.

This clonotype showed up many times. CDR3 sequence reads: CSAPQGARVEKLFF. The CDR3 bases are TGCAGTGCCCCGCAGGGGGCGCGGGTTGAAAAACTGTTTTTT. This rearrangement joins TRBV20-1 to TRBJ1-4; 8 nucleotides match TRBD1. The CDR3 covers 14 residues. The V and J ends lost 6 bases and 7 bases, in that order; junction bases with no gene match: 10. CDR1 DFQATT and CDR2 SNEGSKA come from the germline V gene (reference sequence).

This clonotype was counted many times. The rearrangement links TRBV20-1 to TRBJ2-3; perhaps TRBD2 as D (7 bases). The V end lost 8 bases, the J end lost 5 bases, and 20 bases lay between the germline ends. The germline CDR1 and CDR2 sequences are DFQATT and SNEGSKA (reference sequence). The CDR3 totals 14 residues. The CDR3 here is CSSNGGGRVDTQYF. The CDR3, as DNA: TGCAGTTCCAATGGCGGGGGCCGGGTAGATACGCAGTATTTT.

This clonotype was counted at least ten times. The chain employs TRBV6-2 or TRBV6-3 and TRBJ2-5, with D possibly TRBD2 on 5 matching bases. CDR3 size: 12 residues. Germline assignment: CDR1 MNHEY and CDR2 SVGEGT. Deletions cut 0 bases from V and 7 bases from J, with 6 bases between. Here the CDR3 DNA reads TGTGCCAGCAGTTACTCCGCGGGGACCCAGTACTTC. Translation gives CASSYSAGTQYF.

This clonotype was seen at least ten times. The chain joins TRBV11-2 to TRBJ1-2; TRBD1 might be the D (6 bases). The germline V gene has CDR1 SGHAT and CDR2 FQNNGV. CDR3 length equals 15 residues. V was cut by 5 bases and J by 0 bases, with 13 bases left in between. The CDR3 coding sequence is TGTGCCAGCAGCCTAGGGGGGGCCCCTAACTATGGCTACACCTTC. Protein: CASSLGGAPNYGYTF.

The table lists this clonotype with many counts. The chain combines TRBV7-9 with TRBJ2-4; 12 nucleotides line up with TRBD2. V gave up 5 bases and J gave up 1 base; unmatched junction bases: 12. The germline gives CDR1 SEHNR, CDR2 FQNEAQ (reference sequence). The CDR3 is made up of 19 amino acids. CDR3: CASSRTSGEPGVAKNIQYF. CDR3 coding DNA: TGTGCCAGCAGCAGGACTAGCGGGGAGCCGGGGGTGGCCAAAAACATTCAGTACTTC. The variable domain in full, with the rest retrieved from reference TRBV7-9 and TRBJ2-4, is DTGVSQNPRHKITKRGQNVTFRCDPISEHNRLYWYRQTLGQGPEFLTYFQNEAQLEKSRLLSDRFSAERPKGSFSTLEIQRTEQGDSAMYLCASSRTSGEPGVAKNIQYFGAGTRLSVL.

About this clonotype: A much bigger clone sits one base away, suggesting this may be a read error. The chain recombines TRBV4-2 with TRBJ2-2, with unresolved D. The CDR3 has 17 amino acids. Trimming removed 1 base at V and 4 bases at J, with 16 bases between. CDR1 LGHNA and CDR2 YNFKEQ come from the germline V gene. DNA for the CDR3: TGTGCCAGCAGCCAAGGTGCTTCACACGATACCACCGGGGAGCTGTTTTTT. It codes for CASSQGASHDTTGELFF.

Notes on this clonotype: This may be a read error, as it is one base from a much larger clone. The rearrangement links TRBV29-1 to TRBJ2-7, with 8 nucleotides matching TRBD2. CDR1 and CDR2 from the germline V gene are SQVTM and ANQGSEA. CDR3 size: 14 residues. With 5 bases clipped from V and 7 bases from J, the junction kept 13 bases outside the gene matches. The CDR3 region has the DNA TGCAGCGTTCGGAGCCTCATCAGCGGGGGTGAGCAGTACTTC. Translating it yields CSVRSLISGGEQYF.

This clonotype was observed many times. The chain has TRBV12-3 or TRBV12-4 and TRBJ1-2; 8 bases are a match to TRBD1. V shed 4 bases, J shed 3 bases, and the junction held 10 bases outside the gene matches. This CDR3 is 16 amino acids long. The CDR3 region is CASSSTDRGPYYGYTF. Here the CDR3 DNA reads TGTGCCAGCAGTTCAACCGACAGGGGTCCTTACTATGGCTACACCTTC.

This clonotype appeared many times. This sequence joins TRBV20-1 and TRBJ2-3, with 9 bases that match TRBD1. V gave up 6 bases and J gave up 0 bases; unmatched junction bases: 4. The CDR3 spans 14 residues. Germline CDR1 and CDR2: DFQATT and SNEGSKA (reference sequence). The CDR3 DNA reads as TGCAGTGCGGTAGACAGGGGGAGCACAGATACGCAGTATTTT. It specifies CSAVDRGSTDTQYF.

As to this clonotype: The junction shows a germline mismatch at one end, possibly a read error. The chain recombines TRBV6-2 or TRBV6-3 with TRBJ1-1; no clear D. The CDR3 has 15 residues. Germline CDR1 reads MNHEY; CDR2 reads SVGEGT. The CDR3 sequence is CAGSNPKFGNTEAFF. Written as DNA, the CDR3 is TGTGCCGGCAGTAACCCAAAGTTTGGGAACACTGAAGCTTTCTTT.

The CDR3 is CASSISSYNEQFF. The CDR3 nucleotides read TGTGCCAGCAGTATAAGCAGTTACAATGAGCAGTTCTTC. The chain joins TRBV12-3 or TRBV12-4 to TRBJ2-1; no definite D call. Trimming took off 5 bases at V and 4 bases at J, with 9 bases between the two ends. This CDR3 has 13 amino acids.

This clonotype was observed at least ten times. The chain joins TRBV25-1 to TRBJ2-3; the match to TRBD1 covers 9 bases. The CDR3 contains 16 residues. With V trimmed by 1 base and J by 3 bases, 5 bases remained unmatched. The germline V gene encodes CDR1 MGHDK and CDR2 SYGVNS. CDR3 sequence reads: CASSELGTGRTDTQYF. DNA of the CDR3: TGTGCCAGCAGTGAATTAGGGACAGGGCGGACAGATACGCAGTATTTT.

Regarding this clonotype: Possible read error: a much larger clone is one base away. The chain combines TRBV3-1 with TRBJ2-7; D possibly matches TRBD1 or TRBD2 (5 bases each). With 3 bases removed from V and 3 bases from J, the gap between germline ends came to 6 bases. Per the germline V gene, CDR1 is LGHDT and CDR2 is YNNKEL (reference sequence). The CDR3 length is 12 residues. DNA of the CDR3: TGTGCCAGCAGCCAGGGACGCTACGAGCAGTACTTC. Encoded protein: CASSQGRYEQYF.

Note on this clonotype: Possible read error: a much larger clone is one base away. The V gene is TRBV2, the J gene TRBJ1-2, with 7 nucleotides matching TRBD1. Losses at the gene ends were 3 bases for V and 8 bases for J; bases not matched to a gene: 3. CDR1 and CDR2 (germline): SNHLY, FYNNEI. The CDR3 runs to 12 residues. DNA of the CDR3: TGTGCCAGCAGTGATAGGGGGCGGGGCTACACCTTC. It yields the protein CASSDRGRGYTF. The full variable domain, completed using reference TRBV2 and TRBJ1-2, is EPEVTQTPSHQVTQMGQEVILRCVPISNHLYFYWYRQILGQKVEFLVSFYNNEISEKSEIFDDQFSVERPDGSNFTLKIRSTKLEDSAMYFCASSDRGRGYTFGSGTRLTVV.

Worth noting for this clonotype: This may be a read error: a much more frequent sequence differs by one nucleotide. Since the CDR3 does not end with the conserved phenylalanine or tryptophan, this likely comes from a read error. The rearrangement joins TRBV29-1 to TRBJ2-3; 10 bases are a match to TRBD2. V was pared by 5 bases and J by 1 base, with 9 bases of the junction left unmatched. The CDR3 is 16 amino acids. Germline V gives CDR1 SQVTM, CDR2 ANQGSEA. The CDR3 DNA follows: TGCAGCGTTTTGGGTTTCAGCGGGGGGGGCACAGATACGCAGTATTCT. It translates to CSVLGFSGGGTDTQYS.

The chain links TRBV7-2 to TRBJ2-1; D is undetermined. Trimming took 1 base from V and 4 from J, leaving 14 bases between them. CDR3 length: 16 amino acids. Germline V gene sequence: CDR1 SGHTA, CDR2 FQGNSA. CDR3: CASSLDSTLRYNEQFF. CDR3 in DNA: TGTGCCAGCAGCTTAGACTCGACGTTACGTTACAATGAGCAGTTCTTC.

Of note for this clonotype: A single base separates this from a much larger clone, so it may be a read error. V and J are TRBV7-2 and TRBJ1-6; possibly TRBD1 for D (6 bases). The germline V gene encodes CDR1 SGHTA and CDR2 FQGNSA. The CDR3 covers 14 residues. The CDR3 region is CANSPMQGNSPLHF. The CDR3 DNA sequence: TGTGCCAACAGCCCGATGCAGGGGAATTCACCCCTCCACTTT.

Points on this clonotype: This may be a read error: a much more frequent sequence differs by one nucleotide. The V gene is TRBV6-5, the J gene TRBJ2-5; TRBD1 might be the D (6 bases). V was trimmed by 5 bases and J by 11 bases, leaving 18 bases between them. This CDR3 region has 13 residues. Germline CDR1 is MNHEY and CDR2 is SVGAGI. CDR3 region: CASSITGTREQYF. In DNA form, the CDR3 reads TGTGCCAGCAGTATCACAGGGACGAGGGAGCAGTACTTC.

The genes are TRBV7-9 and TRBJ1-2; no clear D gene. V gave up 5 bases and J gave up 6 bases, with 16 bases separating them. The CDR3 is 14 amino acids. Germline CDR1 is SEHNR and CDR2 is FQNEAQ (reference sequence). CDR3 amino acids: CASSMLRLIDGYTF. CDR3 coding DNA: TGTGCCAGCAGCATGTTGAGGCTTATTGATGGCTACACCTTC.

A word on this clonotype: A read error is possible here, since a much larger clone lies one base away. The chain employs TRBV5-1 and TRBJ2-1; maybe TRBD1 (5 bases). The CDR3 is 13 residues long. The germline V gene has CDR1 SGHRS and CDR2 YFSETQ. The CDR3 coding sequence is TGCGTCAGTAATCAAAACAGGAACAATGAGCAGTTCTTC. It is translated as CVSNQNRNNEQFF.

The sample holds many counts of this clonotype. V usage is TRBV20-1 and J usage is TRBJ1-2; D might be TRBD1 (5 bases). CDR1 is DFQATT, CDR2 SNEGSKA, per germline (reference sequence). With 3 bases removed from V and 4 bases from J, the gap between germline ends came to 12 bases. This CDR3 is built from 13 residues. CDR3 DNA: TGCAGTGCTAGCGGGACTGGCCCCTATGGCTACACCTTC. Amino acids: CSASGTGPYGYTF.

This clonotype was seen at least ten times. V usage is TRBV18 and J usage is TRBJ1-4, with no clear D. The germline V and J ends were trimmed by 4 bases and 6 bases, with 12 bases remaining between them. This CDR3 contains 14 residues. CDR1 and CDR2 from the germline V gene are KGHSH and LQKENI. Here the CDR3 DNA reads TGTGCCAGCTCACGGGAGGGCGTTCATGAAAAACTGTTTTTT. This sequence encodes CASSREGVHEKLFF.